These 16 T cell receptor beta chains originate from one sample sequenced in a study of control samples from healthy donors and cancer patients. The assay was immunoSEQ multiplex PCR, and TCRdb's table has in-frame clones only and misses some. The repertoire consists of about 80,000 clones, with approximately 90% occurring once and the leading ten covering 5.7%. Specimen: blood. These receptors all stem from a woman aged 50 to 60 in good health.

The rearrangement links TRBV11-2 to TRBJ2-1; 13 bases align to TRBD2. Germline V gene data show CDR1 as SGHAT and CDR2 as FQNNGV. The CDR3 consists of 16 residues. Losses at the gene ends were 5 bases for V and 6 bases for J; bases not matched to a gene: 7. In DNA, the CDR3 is TGTGCCAGCAGCCCTCCCACTAGCGGGGGGGTCAATGAGCAGTTCTTC. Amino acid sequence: CASSPPTSGGVNEQFF.

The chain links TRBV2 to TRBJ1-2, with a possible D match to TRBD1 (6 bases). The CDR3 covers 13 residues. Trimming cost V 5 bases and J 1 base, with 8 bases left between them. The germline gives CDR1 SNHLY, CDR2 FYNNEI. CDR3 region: CASSKDSNYGYTF. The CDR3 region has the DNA TGTGCCAGCAGTAAGGACAGTAACTATGGCTACACCTTC.

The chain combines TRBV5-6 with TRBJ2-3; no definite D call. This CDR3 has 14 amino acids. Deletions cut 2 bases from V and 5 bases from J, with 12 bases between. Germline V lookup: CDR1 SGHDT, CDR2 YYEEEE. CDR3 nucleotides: TGTGCCAGCAGCTTAGGTGGTCACAGAGATACGCAGTATTTT. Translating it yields CASSLGGHRDTQYF.

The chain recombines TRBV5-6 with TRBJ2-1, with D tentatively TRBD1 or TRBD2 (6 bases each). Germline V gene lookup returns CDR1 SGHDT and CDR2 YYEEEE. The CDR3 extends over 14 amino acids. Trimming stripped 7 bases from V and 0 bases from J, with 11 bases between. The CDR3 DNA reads TGTGCCAGCGCCAGGGGAGGCTCCTACAATGAGCAGTTCTTC. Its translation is CASARGGSYNEQFF. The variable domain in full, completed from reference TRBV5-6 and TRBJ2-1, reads DAGVTQSPTHLIKTRGQQVTLRCSPKSGHDTVSWYQQALGQGPQFIFQYYEEEERQRGNFPDRFSGHQFPNYSSELNVNALLLGDSALYLCASARGGSYNEQFFGPGTRLTVL.

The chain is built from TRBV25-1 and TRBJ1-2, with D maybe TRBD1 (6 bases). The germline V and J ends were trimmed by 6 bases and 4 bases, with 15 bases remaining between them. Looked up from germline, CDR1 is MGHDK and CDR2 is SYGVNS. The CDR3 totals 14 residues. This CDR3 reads CASSDPQTGYGYTF. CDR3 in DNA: TGTGCCAGCAGCGACCCTCAGACAGGCTATGGCTACACCTTC.

The CDR3, as DNA: TGTGCCAGCAGCTTAGTGCGTGGGAATGAGCAGTACTTC. This sequence encodes CASSLVRGNEQYF. The rearrangement uses TRBV11-3 and TRBJ2-7, with D hard to call. The length of the CDR3 is 13 residues. The V and J ends lost 1 base and 7 bases respectively, with 11 bases between them. Germline V gives CDR1 SGHNT, CDR2 YENEEA.

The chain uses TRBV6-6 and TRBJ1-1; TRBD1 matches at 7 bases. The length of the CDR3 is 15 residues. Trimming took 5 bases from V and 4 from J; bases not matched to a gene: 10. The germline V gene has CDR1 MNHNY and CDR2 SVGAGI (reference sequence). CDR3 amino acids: CASSQTRTGGTEAFF. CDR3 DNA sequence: TGTGCCAGCAGTCAAACACGGACAGGAGGCACTGAAGCTTTCTTT.

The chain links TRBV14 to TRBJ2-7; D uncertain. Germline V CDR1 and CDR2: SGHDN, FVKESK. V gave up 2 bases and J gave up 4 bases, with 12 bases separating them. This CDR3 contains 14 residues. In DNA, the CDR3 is TGTGCCAGCAGCCAACTGCGTGTAGATTACGAGCAGTACTTC. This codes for CASSQLRVDYEQYF.

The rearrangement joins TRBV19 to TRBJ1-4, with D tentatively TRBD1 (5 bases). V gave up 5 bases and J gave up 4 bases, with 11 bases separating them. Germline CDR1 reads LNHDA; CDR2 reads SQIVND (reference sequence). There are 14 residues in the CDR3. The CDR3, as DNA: TGTGCCAGTAGTTTCCAGGGCCTTAATGAAAAACTGTTTTTT. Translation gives CASSFQGLNEKLFF.

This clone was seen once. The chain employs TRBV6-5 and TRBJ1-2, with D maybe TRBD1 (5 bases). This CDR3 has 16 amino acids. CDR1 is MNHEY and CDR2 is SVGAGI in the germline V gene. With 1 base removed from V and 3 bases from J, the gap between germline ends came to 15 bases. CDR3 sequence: CASSYFFSVTDYGYTF. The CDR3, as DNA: TGTGCCAGCAGTTACTTCTTCAGCGTGACAGACTATGGCTACACCTTC.

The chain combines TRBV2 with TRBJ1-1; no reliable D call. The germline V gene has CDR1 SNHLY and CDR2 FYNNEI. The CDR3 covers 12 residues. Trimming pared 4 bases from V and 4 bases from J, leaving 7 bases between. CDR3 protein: CASSGRSTEAFF. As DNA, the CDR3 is TGTGCCAGCAGTGGGCGAAGCACTGAAGCTTTCTTT.

In DNA form, the CDR3 reads TGTGCCAGCGGAGGGTCACAACGTTACAATGAGCAGTTCTTC. Its protein product is CASGGSQRYNEQFF. The chain has TRBV9 and TRBJ2-1; the D gene is possibly TRBD2 (6 bases). Germline loops: CDR1 SGDLS, CDR2 YYNGEE. The CDR3 runs 14 residues. Trimming cost V 7 bases and J 4 bases, with 15 bases left between them.

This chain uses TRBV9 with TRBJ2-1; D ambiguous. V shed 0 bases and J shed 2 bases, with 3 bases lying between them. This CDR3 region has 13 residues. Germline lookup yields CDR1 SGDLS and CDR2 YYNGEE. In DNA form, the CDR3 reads TGTGCCAGCAGCGTAGGGACCTACAATGAGCAGTTCTTC. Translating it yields CASSVGTYNEQFF.

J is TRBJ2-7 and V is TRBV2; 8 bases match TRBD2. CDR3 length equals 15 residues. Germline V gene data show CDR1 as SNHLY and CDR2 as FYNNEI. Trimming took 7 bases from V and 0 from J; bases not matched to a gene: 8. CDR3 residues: CASIISGASSYEQYF. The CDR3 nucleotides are TGTGCCAGCATCATTAGCGGGGCGAGCTCCTACGAGCAGTACTTC.

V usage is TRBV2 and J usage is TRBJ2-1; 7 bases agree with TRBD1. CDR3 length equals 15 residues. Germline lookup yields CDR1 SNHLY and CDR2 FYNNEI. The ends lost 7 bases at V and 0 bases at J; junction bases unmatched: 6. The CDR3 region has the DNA TGTGCCAGCACCCTAGGGGACAGCTCCTACAATGAGCAGTTCTTC. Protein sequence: CASTLGDSSYNEQFF.

The CDR3 sequence is CASAPISRGAFF. As DNA, the CDR3 is TGTGCCAGCGCGCCCATAAGCCGCGGGGCTTTCTTT. The V call is TRBV7-2, the J call TRBJ1-1; D remains ambiguous. The CDR3 is 12 residues long. V lost 8 bases and J 11 bases, leaving 18 bases between the germline ends. In germline, CDR1 is SGHTA, CDR2 FQGNSA.